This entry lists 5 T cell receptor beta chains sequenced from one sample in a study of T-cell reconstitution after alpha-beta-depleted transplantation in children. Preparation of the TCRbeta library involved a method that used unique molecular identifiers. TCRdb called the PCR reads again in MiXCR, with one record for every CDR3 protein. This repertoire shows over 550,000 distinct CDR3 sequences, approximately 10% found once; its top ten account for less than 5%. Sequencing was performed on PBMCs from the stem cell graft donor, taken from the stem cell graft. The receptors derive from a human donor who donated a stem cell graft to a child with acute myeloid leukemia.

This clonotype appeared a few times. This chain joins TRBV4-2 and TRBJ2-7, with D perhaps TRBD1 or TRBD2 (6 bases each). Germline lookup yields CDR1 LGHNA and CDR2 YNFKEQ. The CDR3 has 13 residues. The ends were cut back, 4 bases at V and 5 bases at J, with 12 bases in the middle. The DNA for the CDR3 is TGTGCCAGCAGCCGAGGGGGGTCTGACGAGCAGTACTTC. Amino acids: CASSRGGSDEQYF.

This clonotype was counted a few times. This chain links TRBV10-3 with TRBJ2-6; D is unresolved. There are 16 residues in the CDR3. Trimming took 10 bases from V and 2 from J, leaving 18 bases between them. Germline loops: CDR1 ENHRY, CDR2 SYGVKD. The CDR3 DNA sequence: TGTGCCACCTCTGCGTCGGTGGGGACTGGGGCCAACGTCCTGACTTTC. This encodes CATSASVGTGANVLTF.

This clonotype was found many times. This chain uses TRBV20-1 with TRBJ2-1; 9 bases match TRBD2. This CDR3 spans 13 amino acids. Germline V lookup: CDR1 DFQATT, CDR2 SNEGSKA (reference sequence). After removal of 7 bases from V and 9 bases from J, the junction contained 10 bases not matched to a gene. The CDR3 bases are TGCAGTGGTGAGACTAGCGGTCTGGGTGAGCAGTTCTTC. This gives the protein CSGETSGLGEQFF.

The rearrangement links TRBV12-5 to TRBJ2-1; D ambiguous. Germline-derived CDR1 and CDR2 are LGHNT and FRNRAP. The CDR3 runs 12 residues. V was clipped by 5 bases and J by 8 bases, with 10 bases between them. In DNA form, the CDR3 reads TGTGCTAGTGGTCCCAACGGTGATGAGCAGTTCTTC. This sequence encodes CASGPNGDEQFF.

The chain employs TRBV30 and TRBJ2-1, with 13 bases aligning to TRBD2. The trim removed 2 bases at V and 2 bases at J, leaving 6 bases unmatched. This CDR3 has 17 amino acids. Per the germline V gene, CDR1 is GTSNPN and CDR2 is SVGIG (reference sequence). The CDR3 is CAWSTRLAGGTYNEQFF. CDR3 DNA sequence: TGTGCCTGGAGTACTCGACTAGCGGGAGGCACCTACAATGAGCAGTTCTTC.